The 26 T cell receptor beta chains in this list originate from one sample, sequenced in a study of blood T cell repertoires in COVID-19. Sequenced by immunoSEQ multiplex PCR; TCRdb stores in-frame clones only, minus some. The sample carries 300,000 to 350,000 clones, about 90% recorded once. The specimen was PBMCs or T cells enriched from blood (not recorded which). The receptors were gathered from a woman in her 30s who had recovered from COVID-19.

The gene calls are TRBV10-2 and TRBJ2-5; D remains ambiguous. The germline V and J ends were trimmed by 0 bases and 5 bases, with 10 bases remaining between them. CDR1 and CDR2 (germline): WSHSY, SAAADI. The CDR3 has 14 amino acids. CDR3 nucleotide sequence: TGCGCCAGCAGTGAGTCTGAAGCTTGGGAGACCCAGTACTTC. This translates into CASSESEAWETQYF.

The chain recombines TRBV20-1 with TRBJ2-7; TRBD1 matches at 7 bases. The CDR3 has 12 residues. V shed 3 bases and J 5 bases; nucleotides not matched to a gene: 4. Germline V gives CDR1 DFQATT, CDR2 SNEGSKA (reference sequence). The CDR3 sequence: CSASDRANEQYF. The DNA for the CDR3 is TGCAGTGCTAGTGACAGGGCAAACGAGCAGTACTTC.

The chain carries TRBV28 and TRBJ2-3, with 8 bases that match TRBD1. J was trimmed by 4 bases and V by 8 bases; bases with no gene match: 11. Germline values: CDR1 MDHEN, CDR2 SYDVKM. This CDR3 spans 15 amino acids. As DNA, the CDR3 is TGTGCCAGCGCTGGGCCGACCAGGGGGCCAGATACGCAGTATTTT. Amino acids: CASAGPTRGPDTQYF.

V is TRBV28 and J is TRBJ1-1; 8 positions match TRBD1. Germline V gives CDR1 MDHEN, CDR2 SYDVKM. V trimming: 6 bases; J trimming: 1 base; junction bases outside the gene matches: 10. This CDR3 region has 16 residues. CDR3 DNA: TGTGCCAGCAGCCCCCTACCGGGACAGGCGAACACTGAAGCTTTCTTT. It encodes CASSPLPGQANTEAFF.

This rearrangement joins TRBV18 to TRBJ1-6; 7 nucleotides agree with TRBD1. The germline gives CDR1 KGHSH, CDR2 LQKENI. This CDR3 contains 15 residues. After removal of 4 bases from V and 7 bases from J, the junction contained 7 bases not matched to a gene. CDR3 in amino acids: CASSRSDRDNSPLHF. CDR3 nucleotides: TGTGCCAGCTCACGCTCCGACAGGGACAATTCACCCCTCCACTTT.

V is TRBV5-6 and J is TRBJ1-1, with unresolved D. Germline values: CDR1 SGHDT, CDR2 YYEEEE. The CDR3 runs to 13 residues. The V gene lost 3 bases and the J gene lost 0 bases, with 6 bases spanning the gap. CDR3 DNA: TGTGCCAGCAGCTATCCCATGAACACTGAAGCTTTCTTT. Translation gives CASSYPMNTEAFF. Full variable domain (missing parts from reference TRBV5-6 and TRBJ1-1): DAGVTQSPTHLIKTRGQQVTLRCSPKSGHDTVSWYQQALGQGPQFIFQYYEEEERQRGNFPDRFSGHQFPNYSSELNVNALLLGDSALYLCASSYPMNTEAFFGQGTRLTVV.

This clone has a handful of counts. This rearrangement joins TRBV3-1 (or the pseudogene TRBV3-2) to TRBJ1-2; D not certain. Trimming left V 4 bases short and J 4 bases short, with 7 bases between. Germline CDR1 and CDR2: LGHDT and YNNKEL (reference sequence). This CDR3 is 12 amino acids long. CDR3 sequence reads: CASSLGLYGYTF. The CDR3 DNA sequence: TGTGCCAGCAGCCTGGGCCTCTATGGCTACACCTTC.

The chain has TRBV4-1 and TRBJ1-5, with TRBD1 as a possible D gene (5 bases). The V and J ends lost 0 bases and 5 bases respectively, with 8 bases between them. Germline V gene data show CDR1 as MGHRA and CDR2 as YSYEKL. CDR3 length: 14 residues. The CDR3 spells CASSQEGRDQPQHF. CDR3 nucleotide sequence: TGCGCCAGCAGCCAAGAGGGCAGGGATCAGCCCCAGCATTTT.

This sequence joins TRBV5-4 and TRBJ2-2; D call uncertain. V was pared by 4 bases and J by 6 bases, with 13 bases between. The germline V gene has CDR1 SGHNT and CDR2 YYREEE (reference sequence). This CDR3 is built from 14 residues. The DNA for the CDR3 is TGTGCCAGCAGCCCATCGCAGGTCTCCGGGGAGCTGTTTTTT. Translating it yields CASSPSQVSGELFF.

The CDR3 region is CASSGAYEQYF. CDR3 in DNA: TGTGCCAGCAGCGGTGCTTACGAGCAGTACTTC. The chain recombines TRBV12-3 or TRBV12-4 with TRBJ2-7; unclear D gene. The CDR3 spans 11 residues. Trimming took off 6 bases at V and 4 bases at J, with 7 bases between the two ends.

The chain couples TRBV28 to TRBJ1-1; D gene uncertain. From germline, CDR1 is MDHEN and CDR2 SYDVKM. The CDR3 sequence is 13 residues long. V lost 8 bases, J lost 1 base, and 11 bases lay in between. CDR3 sequence (DNA): TGTGCCAGCTCTGCGGGCCAGAACACTGAAGCTTTCTTT. It encodes CASSAGQNTEAFF. Full variable domain (remainder filled in from reference TRBV28 and TRBJ1-1): DVKVTQSSRYLVKRTGEKVFLECVQDMDHENMFWYRQDPGLGLRLIYFSYDVKMKEKGDIPEGYSVSREKKERFSLILESASTNQTSMYLCASSAGQNTEAFFGQGTRLTVV.

This clone was seen a handful of times. This chain connects TRBV4-3 to TRBJ1-5; D is possibly TRBD1 (5 bases). Germline V gene data show CDR1 as LGHNA and CDR2 as YSLEER. The V end lost 0 bases, the J end lost 7 bases, and 16 bases lay between the germline ends. The CDR3 sequence is 16 residues long. The CDR3 spells CASSQERWQGSQPQHF. CDR3 DNA: TGCGCCAGCAGCCAAGAAAGGTGGCAGGGATCCCAGCCCCAGCATTTT.

The V and J genes are TRBV29-1 and TRBJ1-4, with 10 bases aligning to TRBD1. The V and J ends lost 4 bases and 5 bases, in that order; junction bases with no gene match: 1. This CDR3 has 13 residues. CDR1 is SQVTM, CDR2 ANQGSEA, per germline. Written as DNA, the CDR3 is TGCAGCGTTGGGGGACAGGGGAATGAAAAACTGTTTTTT. Translating it yields CSVGGQGNEKLFF.

This chain connects TRBV19 to TRBJ2-7; 12 bases align to TRBD1. This CDR3 contains 13 residues. Germline CDR1 and CDR2: LNHDA and SQIVND (reference sequence). The V and J ends lost 9 bases and 6 bases, in that order; junction bases with no gene match: 6. CDR3 sequence (DNA): TGTGCCAGCACTGGGACAGGGGGCGGCGAGCAGTACTTC. Its protein product is CASTGTGGGEQYF. The full variable domain, in which reference TRBV19 and TRBJ2-7 provide the parts outside the CDR3, is DGGITQSPKYLFRKEGQNVTLSCEQNLNHDAMYWYRQDPGQGLRLIYYSQIVNDFQKGDIAEGYSVSREKKESFPLTVTSAQKNPTAFYLCASTGTGGGEQYFGPGTRLTVT.

The J gene is TRBJ2-1, the V gene TRBV29-1; 7 bases match TRBD1. J gave up 11 bases and V 7 bases, and 5 bases lay outside the gene matches. Looked up from germline, CDR1 is SQVTM and CDR2 is ANQGSEA. The CDR3 has 10 residues. The CDR3 loop is CSGETGKQFF. For the CDR3, the DNA is TGCAGCGGAGAGACAGGGAAGCAGTTCTTC.

This chain links TRBV28 with TRBJ2-7; 9 bases are shared with TRBD1. V was pared by 7 bases and J by 4 bases, with 8 bases of the junction left unmatched. CDR1 is MDHEN and CDR2 is SYDVKM in the germline V gene. The length of the CDR3 is 14 residues. The CDR3 nucleotides read TGTGCCAGCAAGGCCCGGGACAGGGCTTACGAGCAGTACTTC. Translating gives CASKARDRAYEQYF.

The gene calls are TRBV24-1 and TRBJ1-1; weak D call: TRBD1 (6 bases). CDR3 size: 15 residues. The V end was cut by 7 bases, the J end by 1 base, with 15 bases between. Germline-derived CDR1 and CDR2 are KGHDR and SFDVKD. The CDR3 DNA follows: TGTGCCACCAGCGGCGGGGGCATCGGGAACACTGAAGCTTTCTTT. Translated, it gives CATSGGGIGNTEAFF.

The rearrangement uses TRBV7-2 and TRBJ1-2; 8 nucleotides align to TRBD1. The trim removed 5 bases at V and 0 bases at J, leaving 5 bases unmatched. In germline, CDR1 is SGHTA, CDR2 FQGNSA. The CDR3 is made up of 15 amino acids. CDR3 sequence reads: CASSRGQGANYGYTF. The CDR3 region has the DNA TGTGCCAGCAGCCGCGGACAGGGAGCTAACTATGGCTACACCTTC. The whole variable domain, remainder taken from reference TRBV7-2 and TRBJ1-2, is GAGVSQSPSNKVTEKGKDVELRCDPISGHTALYWYRQSLGQGLEFLIYFQGNSAPDKSGLPSDRFSAERTGGSVSTLTIQRTQQEDSAVYLCASSRGQGANYGYTFGSGTRLTVV.

This clone has only one observation. The V call is TRBV19, the J call TRBJ1-4, with a weak D call TRBD1 (6 bases). The CDR3 spans 12 residues. With 4 bases removed from V and 8 bases from J, the gap between germline ends came to 8 bases. Germline V gives CDR1 LNHDA, CDR2 SQIVND (reference sequence). The CDR3 loop is CASSTGEEKLFF. The DNA of the CDR3 is TGTGCCAGTAGTACAGGGGAAGAAAAACTGTTTTTT.

The rearrangement links TRBV4-3 to TRBJ2-1, with TRBD2 matching 7 bases. Germline CDR1 is LGHNA and CDR2 is YSLEER. V gave up 1 base and J gave up 0 bases; unmatched junction bases: 3. The CDR3 runs 16 residues. The CDR3 nucleotides read TGCGCCAGCAGCCAAGCTTGGACTAGCTCCTACAATGAGCAGTTCTTC. Protein sequence: CASSQAWTSSYNEQFF.

V usage is TRBV10-3 and J usage is TRBJ2-7; 7 bases line up with TRBD1. Unmatched junction bases numbered 8, after V lost 9 bases and J lost 6 bases. The CDR3 contains 12 residues. Germline CDR1 and CDR2: ENHRY and SYGVKD. The CDR3 coding sequence is TGTGCCATTGGGGACAGCCTGGGCGAGCAGTACTTC. It yields the protein CAIGDSLGEQYF.

This chain connects TRBV20-1 to TRBJ2-5; weak D call: TRBD2 (7 bases). The CDR3 contains 15 residues. The V end was cut by 3 bases, the J end by 3 bases, with 17 bases between. CDR1 is DFQATT and CDR2 is SNEGSKA in the germline V gene (reference sequence). DNA for the CDR3: TGCAGTGCTAGTGAGGGGGGGGCGAGAGAAGAGACCCAGTACTTC. Protein sequence: CSASEGGAREETQYF.

The gene calls are TRBV25-1 and TRBJ1-1, with D tentatively TRBD1 (5 bases). Germline V gives CDR1 MGHDK, CDR2 SYGVNS. V lost 6 bases, J lost 4 bases, and 15 bases lay in between. The length of the CDR3 is 14 residues. CDR3 loop: CASRRGGTGTEAFF. The CDR3 DNA sequence: TGTGCCAGCAGGAGGGGAGGGACCGGCACTGAAGCTTTCTTT.

This chain joins TRBV7-2 and TRBJ2-5; TRBD2 agrees at 13 bases. J was trimmed by 2 bases and V by 5 bases; bases with no gene match: 8. The germline gives CDR1 SGHTA, CDR2 FQGNSA. The CDR3 sequence is 17 residues long. CDR3 sequence: CASSELPGLAGQETQYF. CDR3 nucleotides: TGTGCCAGCAGCGAACTTCCGGGACTAGCGGGACAAGAGACCCAGTACTTC.

V is TRBV27 and J is TRBJ2-2; TRBD1 might be the D (5 bases). CDR1 is MNHEY, CDR2 SMNVEV, per germline (reference sequence). The CDR3 runs 16 residues. The ends were cut back, 5 bases at V and 5 bases at J, with 18 bases in the middle. CDR3 nucleotides: TGTGCCAGCAGTCCGTTGTTCGGTAGGGGTACCGGGGAGCTGTTTTTT. This gives the protein CASSPLFGRGTGELFF.

In regard to this clone: The sample contains more than one DNA sequence encoding this CDR3. The chain has TRBV4-1 and TRBJ1-6, with 7 nucleotides matching TRBD1. Per germline, CDR1 MGHRA and CDR2 YSYEKL. The trim removed 1 base at V and 9 bases at J, leaving 3 bases unmatched. CDR3 length equals 14 residues. CDR3 in amino acids: CASSQGQGGSPLHF. The CDR3 nucleotides are TGCGCCAGCAGCCAAGGACAGGGTGGTTCACCCCTCCACTTT.